This TCR beta chain was obtained from a study of blood T cell repertoires in COVID-19. Across the whole study: Samples of COVID-19 (acute and convalescent) were obtained from the United States, Italy and Spain. Sources were T cells, B-cell-depleted T cells, or PBMCs; the material itself was cDNA or gDNA.

Sequenced by immunoSEQ multiplex PCR; TCRdb stores in-frame clones only, minus some. The table lists 97,000 or so clones, 75% to 90% of them singletons. This clone was observed once. Germline trimming cut 7 bases from V and 9 bases from J; bases unmatched to any gene: 11. The germline V gene encodes CDR1 MNHEY and CDR2 SVGAGI. The CDR3 loop spans 14 amino acids. This receptor was identified in a human donor in a cohort sampled during active COVID-19. Sequencing input: peripheral blood. The rearrangement uses TRBV6-5 and TRBJ2-1, with 8 bases matching TRBD2. The CDR3 DNA sequence: TGTGCCAGCATGTCAGCGGGGGCTCCGATTGAGCAGTTCTTC. This encodes CASMSAGAPIEQFF.